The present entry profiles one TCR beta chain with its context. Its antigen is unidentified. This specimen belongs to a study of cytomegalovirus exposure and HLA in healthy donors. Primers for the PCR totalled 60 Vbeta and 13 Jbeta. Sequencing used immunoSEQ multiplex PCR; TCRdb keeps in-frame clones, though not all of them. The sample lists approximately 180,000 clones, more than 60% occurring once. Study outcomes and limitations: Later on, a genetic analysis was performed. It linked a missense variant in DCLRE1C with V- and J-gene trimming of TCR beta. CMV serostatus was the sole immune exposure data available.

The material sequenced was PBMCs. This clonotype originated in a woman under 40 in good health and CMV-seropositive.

The CDR3, as DNA: TGTGCCAGCAGTTTAGGGACAGGGGGCGATGAGCAGTTCTTC. It specifies CASSLGTGGDEQFF. V and J are TRBV27 and TRBJ2-1, with 12 bases lining up with TRBD1. The V gene's germline CDR1 is MNHEY and CDR2 SMNVEV (reference sequence). With 2 bases clipped from V and 8 bases from J, the junction kept 1 base outside the gene matches. The length of the CDR3 is 14 residues.